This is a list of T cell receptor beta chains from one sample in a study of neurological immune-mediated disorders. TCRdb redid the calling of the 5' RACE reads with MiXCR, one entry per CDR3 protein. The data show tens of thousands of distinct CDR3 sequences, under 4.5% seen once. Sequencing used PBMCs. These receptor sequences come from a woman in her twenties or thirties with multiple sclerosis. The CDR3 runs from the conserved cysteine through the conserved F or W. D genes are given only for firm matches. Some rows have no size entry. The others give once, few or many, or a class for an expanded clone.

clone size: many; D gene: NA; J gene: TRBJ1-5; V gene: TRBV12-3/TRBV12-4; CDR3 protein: CASSLGHGARPQHF; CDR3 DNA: TGTGCCAGCAGTTTAGGGCACGGAGCTCGGCCCCAGCATTTT
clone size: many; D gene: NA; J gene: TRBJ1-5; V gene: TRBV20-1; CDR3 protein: CSARGSGESQPQHF; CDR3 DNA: TGCAGTGCTAGAGGGAGCGGGGAAAGTCAGCCCCAGCATTTT
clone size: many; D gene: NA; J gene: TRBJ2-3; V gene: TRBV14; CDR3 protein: CASSQGTTTQYF; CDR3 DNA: TGTGCCAGCAGCCAAGGTACCACTACGCAGTATTTT
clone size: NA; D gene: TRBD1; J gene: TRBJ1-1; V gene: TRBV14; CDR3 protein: CASSLRTGPNTEAFF; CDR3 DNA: TGTGCCAGCAGCTTACGGACAGGACCGAACACTGAAGCTTTCTTT
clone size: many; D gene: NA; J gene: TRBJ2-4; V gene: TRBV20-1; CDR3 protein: CSARPRTIAKNIQYF; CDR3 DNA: TGCAGTGCTAGACCTCGGACGATAGCCAAAAACATTCAGTACTTC
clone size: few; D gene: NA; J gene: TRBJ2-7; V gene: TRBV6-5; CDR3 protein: CASSSSGVRPYEQYF; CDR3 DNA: TGTGCCAGCAGTTCCTCGGGTGTTCGGCCCTACGAGCAGTACTTC
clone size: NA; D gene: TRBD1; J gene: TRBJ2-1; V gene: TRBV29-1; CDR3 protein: CSVTGGEQFF; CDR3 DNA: TGCAGCGTAACAGGGGGTGAGCAGTTCTTC
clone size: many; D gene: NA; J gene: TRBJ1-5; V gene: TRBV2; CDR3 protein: CASSFSRSNQPQNF; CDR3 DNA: TGTGCCAGCAGTTTTTCCCGGAGCAATCAGCCCCAGAATTTT
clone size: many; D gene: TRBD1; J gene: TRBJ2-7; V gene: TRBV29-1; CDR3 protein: CSASGQGRYEQYF; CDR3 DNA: TGCAGCGCTTCGGGACAGGGGAGGTACGAGCAGTACTTC
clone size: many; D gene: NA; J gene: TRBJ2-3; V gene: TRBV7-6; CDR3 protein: CASSQNEGTDTQYF; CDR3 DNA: TGTGCCAGCAGCCAAAACGAGGGCACAGATACGCAGTATTTT
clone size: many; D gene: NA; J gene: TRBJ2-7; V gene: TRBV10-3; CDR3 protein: CAISEFGKQGSYEQYF; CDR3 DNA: TGTGCCATCAGTGAGTTCGGGAAACAGGGATCCTACGAGCAGTACTTC
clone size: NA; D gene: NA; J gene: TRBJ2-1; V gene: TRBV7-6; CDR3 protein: CASSLTTYNEQFF; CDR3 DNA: TGTGCCAGCAGCTTGACAACCTACAATGAGCAGTTCTTC
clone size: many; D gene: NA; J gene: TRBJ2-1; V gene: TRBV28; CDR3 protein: CASGSYNEQFF; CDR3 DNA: TGTGCCAGCGGATCCTACAATGAGCAGTTCTTC
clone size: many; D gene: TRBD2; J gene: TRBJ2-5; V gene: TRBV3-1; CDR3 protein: CASSRRGGRETQYF; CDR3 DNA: TGTGCCAGCAGCCGGCGGGGGGGCCGGGAGACCCAGTACTTC